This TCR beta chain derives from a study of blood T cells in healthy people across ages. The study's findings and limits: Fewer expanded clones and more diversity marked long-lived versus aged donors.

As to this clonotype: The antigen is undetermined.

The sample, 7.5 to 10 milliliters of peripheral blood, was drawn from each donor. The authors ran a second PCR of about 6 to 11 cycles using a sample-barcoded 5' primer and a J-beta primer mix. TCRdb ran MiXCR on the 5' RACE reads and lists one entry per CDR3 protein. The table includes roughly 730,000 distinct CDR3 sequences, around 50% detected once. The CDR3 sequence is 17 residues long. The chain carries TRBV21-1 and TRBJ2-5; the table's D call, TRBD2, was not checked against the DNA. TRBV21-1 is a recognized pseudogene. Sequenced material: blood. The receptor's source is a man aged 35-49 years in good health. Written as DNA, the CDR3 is TGTGCCAGCAGCCCCCAGACTAGCGGGAGGTACCAAGAGACCCAGTACTTC. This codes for CASSPQTSGRYQETQYF.